The rows below give T cell receptor beta chains drawn from one sample of a study of blood T cell repertoires in COVID-19. Assay used: immunoSEQ multiplex PCR; TCRdb lists only in-frame clones, some missing. Here the sample spans 100,000 to 150,000 clones, approximately 83% being singletons. Sequencing input: peripheral blood. Source of these receptors: a woman aged 80 or older with acute or convalescent COVID-19. Both conserved end residues are part of each CDR3. A D gene is named only where the DNA matches it firmly. Not every row has a clone size; where given, it reads once, few, many or a size class.

TRBJ2-5,TRBV7-2,.,.,TGTGCCAGCAGCTTATTTCTAGCAGAGACCCAGTACTTC,CASSLFLAETQYF
TRBJ1-1,TRBV9,.,.,TGTGCCAGCAGCACGGGGGGGAGAACTGAAGCTTTCTTT,CASSTGGRTEAFF
TRBJ2-3,TRBV7-8,once,TRBD2,TGTGCCAGCAGCCCCTCTGATGGCGGGGGTATACCTCGTACGCAGTATTTT,CASSPSDGGGIPRTQYF
TRBJ1-1,TRBV5-1,.,.,TGCGCCAGCAGCGCCGGGGGGTCTGAAGCTTTCTTT,CASSAGGSEAFF
TRBJ1-1,TRBV20-1,.,.,TGCAGTGCGGATAGGGGCACTGAAGCTTTCTTT,CSADRGTEAFF
TRBJ2-1,TRBV20-1,once,TRBD2,TGCAGTGCTAGTCGGGACTACTACTACAATGAGCAGTTCTTC,CSASRDYYYNEQFF
TRBJ1-2,TRBV6-2/TRBV6-3,.,TRBD1,TGTGCCAGCAGTTACCCGGACAGGGGGCAAGGCTACACCTTC,CASSYPDRGQGYTF
TRBJ2-7,TRBV11-1,.,.,TGTGCCAGCAGCCAACAGGGCGAGCAGTACTTC,CASSQQGEQYF
TRBJ1-5,TRBV15,.,.,TGTGCCACCAGCAGCGGACAGCATGGTCAGCCCCAGCATTTT,CATSSGQHGQPQHF
TRBJ1-1,TRBV5-1,.,.,TGCGCCAGCAGCTTGGAGGGGCCGAACACTGAAGCTTTCTTT,CASSLEGPNTEAFF
TRBJ1-4,TRBV13,.,.,TGTGCCAGCAGCACCCGGACAGTTCTAGGGTCTGAAAAACTGTTTTTT,CASSTRTVLGSEKLFF
TRBJ2-5,TRBV2,.,TRBD1,TGTGCCAGCAGTTTTACTAGACAGGGAGAGACCCAGTACTTC,CASSFTRQGETQYF
TRBJ1-1,TRBV28,.,TRBD1,TGTGCCAGCAGGGGGACAGGAGAGGTGAACACTGAAGCTTTCTTT,CASRGTGEVNTEAFF
TRBJ2-4,TRBV29-1,.,TRBD1,TGCAGCGCAAGCAGGGGGCTTGCCAAAAACATTCAGTACTTC,CSASRGLAKNIQYF
TRBJ1-2,TRBV19,.,TRBD1,TGTGCCAGTAGAAGGACAGGGGATGATGGCTACACCTTC,CASRRTGDDGYTF
TRBJ2-1,TRBV12-3/TRBV12-4,.,.,TGTGCCAGCAACAGGGCCCCGGAGCAGTTCTTC,CASNRAPEQFF
TRBJ1-2,TRBV6-5,.,.,TGTGCCAGCACTTCGGTCCGGAGTGGCTATGGCTACACCTTC,CASTSVRSGYGYTF
TRBJ1-3,TRBV9,.,.,TGTGCCAGCAGTCAAGGAAACACCATATATTTT,CASSQGNTIYF
TRBJ1-2,TRBV12-5,.,.,TGTGCTAGTGGCTCTAGGTCTTCCTATGGCTACACCTTC,CASGSRSSYGYTF
TRBJ2-5,TRBV11-2,once,TRBD1,TGTGCCAGCAGCTCCGGCCGGGGGACAGGACAAGAGACCCAGTACTTC,CASSSGRGTGQETQYF
TRBJ1-5,TRBV6-5,.,.,TGTGCCAGCAGTTCTGGAGGGGGGGGTCCCAATCAGCCCCAGCATTTT,CASSSGGGGPNQPQHF
TRBJ1-5,TRBV18,.,.,TGTGCCAGCTCAGGGCCGGATAATCAGCCCCAGCATTTT,CASSGPDNQPQHF
TRBJ2-7,TRBV4-3,.,.,TGCGCCAGCAGCCAAGGTGGGGGGATATCCTACGAGCAGTACTTC,CASSQGGGISYEQYF
TRBJ2-7,TRBV5-8,.,.,TGTGCCAGCAGCTTGATCACCGGGACTCTGATCTACGAGCAGTACTTC,CASSLITGTLIYEQYF
TRBJ1-4,TRBV10-3,.,.,TGTGCCATCACGCCTCACAGGAATGAAAAACTGTTTTTT,CAITPHRNEKLFF
TRBJ1-4,TRBV20-1,.,.,TGCAGTGCTCATAATGAAAAACTGTTTTTT,CSAHNEKLFF
TRBJ2-7,TRBV27,.,TRBD2,TGTGCCAGCAGACCCCAGGGACTAGCCTACGAGCAGTACTTC,CASRPQGLAYEQYF
TRBJ1-6,TRBV19,.,.,TGTGCCGCAGGACAGTATAATTCACCCCTCCACTTT,CAAGQYNSPLHF
TRBJ2-7,TRBV3-1/TRBV3-2,.,TRBD1,TGTGCCAGCAGCGCACAGGGGGTCACCTACGAGCAGTACTTC,CASSAQGVTYEQYF
TRBJ1-1,TRBV9,.,.,TGTGCCAGCAGCGTAGCTCCAGACAGCGCAGTTGAAGCTTTCTTT,CASSVAPDSAVEAFF
TRBJ1-1,TRBV5-4,.,.,TGTGCCAGCAGCTTTGGGGGGTGGACTGAAGCTTTCTTT,CASSFGGWTEAFF
TRBJ1-1,TRBV4-3,few,.,TGCGCCAGCAGCCAAGGTCCGGCTGAAGCTTTCTTT,CASSQGPAEAFF
TRBJ2-2,TRBV11-3,.,.,TGTGCCAGCAGCTCCCGCGGCGGGGAGCTGTTTTTT,CASSSRGGELFF
TRBJ2-7,TRBV3-1/TRBV3-2,.,.,TGTGCCAGCAGCCAAGCGTGGGGCGGGGTCGAGCAGTACTTC,CASSQAWGGVEQYF
TRBJ2-1,TRBV10-3,few,TRBD2,TGTGCCATCAGTAACAGGACTAGCGGGGGGGCCTATGGGCAGTTCTTC,CAISNRTSGGAYGQFF
TRBJ1-5,TRBV27,few,.,TGTGCCAGCAGACATTTATCAGCAGGGGCCGCCTTCCTCAATCAGCCCCAGCATTTT,CASRHLSAGAAFLNQPQHF
TRBJ1-1,TRBV9,.,.,TGTGCCAGCAGCGTAGACCCAGGGTTGAACACTGAAGCTTTCTTT,CASSVDPGLNTEAFF
TRBJ1-1,TRBV19,.,.,TGTGCCAGTAGCCAAAGCTGGAACACTGAAGCTTTCTTT,CASSQSWNTEAFF
TRBJ1-3,TRBV7-2,.,.,TGTGCCAGCAGCCCCCAAGGGGTAGGCACCATATATTTT,CASSPQGVGTIYF
TRBJ1-1,TRBV18,.,.,TGTGCCAGCTCAGCGTCCGGGACACCAAACACTGAAGCTTTCTTT,CASSASGTPNTEAFF
TRBJ1-1,TRBV9,.,.,TGTGCCAGCAGCACCAGTCCGGGGAGGCACACTGAAGCTTTCTTT,CASSTSPGRHTEAFF
TRBJ2-2,TRBV5-1,few,.,TGCGCCAGCAGCTTGGGGCAGAACACCGGGGAGCTGTTTTTT,CASSLGQNTGELFF
TRBJ2-7,TRBV9,.,TRBD2,TGTGCCAGCAGCGTAGTGAGCGGGGGGCCTGTCTACGAGCAGTACTTC,CASSVVSGGPVYEQYF
TRBJ1-1,TRBV7-8,.,.,TGTGCCAGCAGCTTAGTAGACAGCTTCGCGGCTTTCTTT,CASSLVDSFAAFF
TRBJ2-5,TRBV18,.,TRBD1,TGTGCCAGCTCACCAATCCGCCTAGACAGGGCCGCGGAGACCCAGTACTTC,CASSPIRLDRAAETQYF
TRBJ1-5,TRBV21-1,.,.,TGTGCCAGCAGCACCAAAGGGACAGAGAATCAGCCCCAGCATTTT,CASSTKGTENQPQHF
TRBJ1-6,TRBV5-5,.,.,TGTGCCAGCAGCTTGTTCGTCCCCTCCTATAATTCACCCCTCCACTTT,CASSLFVPSYNSPLHF
TRBJ1-1,TRBV11-2,.,.,TGTGCCAGCAGCGGACCTGGGGGGACTGAAGCTTTCTTT,CASSGPGGTEAFF
TRBJ1-2,TRBV7-9,few,.,TGTGCCAGCAGCTTAATTCCAGGTCGGACATATGGCTACACCTTC,CASSLIPGRTYGYTF
TRBJ1-6,TRBV7-9,.,TRBD1,TGTGCCAGCAGCCTCACCGGGACAGGGTATTCACCCCTCCACTTT,CASSLTGTGYSPLHF
TRBJ2-5,TRBV9,.,.,TGTGCCAGCAGCCCAGGGCCCGAGGAGACCCAGTACTTC,CASSPGPEETQYF
TRBJ2-3,TRBV14,.,TRBD1,TGTGCCAGCAGCCGCGGGACAGGGCGGGCAGATACGCAGTATTTT,CASSRGTGRADTQYF